This T cell receptor beta chain is from a study of blood T cell repertoires in COVID-19. The overall study: Italy, Spain and the United States were the sources of the convalescent and acute COVID-19 samples. T cells, B-cell-depleted T cells, or PBMCs supplied cDNA or gDNA.

Individuals drawn from 20 to 25 US areas were roughly 18 to 89 years old. In germline, CDR1 is LNHDA, CDR2 SQIVND (reference sequence). The V end was cut by 1 base, the J end by 7 bases, with 8 bases between. CDR3 size: 12 residues. The protocol was immunoSEQ multiplex PCR, while the TCRdb copy is restricted to in-frame clones and leaves out a portion. Among a few hundred thousand clones listed, roughly nine tenths were seen once. The rearrangement uses TRBV19 and TRBJ2-7; no firm D call. This TCR was recovered from a human donor in a cohort exposed to, infected with or recovered from COVID-19 (not recorded which). The donor label of this sample is uncertain. Sequencing used PBMCs or T cells enriched from blood (not recorded which). The CDR3 reads CASSIGAGEQYF. DNA of the CDR3: TGTGCCAGTAGTATAGGGGCTGGGGAGCAGTACTTC.